This TCR beta chain was profiled in a study of T cell clonality in common variable immunodeficiency. Only in-frame clones appear in the TCRdb table, and some are missing; sequencing was by immunoSEQ multiplex PCR. Recorded here are around 33,000 clones, none singletons. Study-wide points: Common variable immunodeficiency TCR beta sequences reportedly had fewer deletions and N-nucleotide insertions. CVID subjects had higher TCRbeta clonality than healthy controls, most marked in about a third.

This clone has only a few counts. Its antigen is still unknown. The read ends 3 residues early relative to the CDR3; the germline J gene fills the gap. Patients and controls were mostly of Caucasian heritage. Blood came from CVID subjects not ill and not taking immunomodulatory or immunosuppressive medication. CDR3 length: 15 residues. Germline V lookup: CDR1 KGHSH, CDR2 LQKENI. V lost 4 bases to trimming and J lost 5 bases; unmatched junction nucleotides: 3. Sequenced sample: peripheral blood mononuclear cells. The chain carries TRBV18 and TRBJ2-1; 12 bases map to TRBD2. The sequence derives from a human donor with common variable immunodeficiency. CDR3 bases read: TGTGCCAGCTCACAGGGACTAGCGGGCGACAATGAG. Amino acids: CASSQGLAGDNE. The entire CDR3 protein reads CASSQGLAGDNEQFF.